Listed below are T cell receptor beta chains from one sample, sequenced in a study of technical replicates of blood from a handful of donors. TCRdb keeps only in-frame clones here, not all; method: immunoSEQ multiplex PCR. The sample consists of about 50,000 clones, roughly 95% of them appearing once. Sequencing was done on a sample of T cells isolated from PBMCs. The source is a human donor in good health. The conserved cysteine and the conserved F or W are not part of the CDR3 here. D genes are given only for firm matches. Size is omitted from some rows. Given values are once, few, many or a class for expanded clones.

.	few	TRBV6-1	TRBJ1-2	ASRGLSGHGYT
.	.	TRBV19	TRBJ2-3	ASSINGQGPDTQY
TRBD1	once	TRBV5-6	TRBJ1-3	ASSFIRTGGNTIY
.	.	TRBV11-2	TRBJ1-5	ASSPGTGQPQH
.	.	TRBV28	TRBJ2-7	ASEETIGYEQY
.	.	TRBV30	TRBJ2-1	AWSVPTVQSEQF
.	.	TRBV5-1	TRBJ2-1	ASSVTSMVSNEQF
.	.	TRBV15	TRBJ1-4	ATSSGVGNEKLF
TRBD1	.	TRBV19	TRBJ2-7	ATRASPGQFYEQY
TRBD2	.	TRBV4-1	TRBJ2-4	ASSQGRGLAEETKNIQY
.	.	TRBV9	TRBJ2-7	ASSVGLPPYEQY
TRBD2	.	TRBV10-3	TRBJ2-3	AISGVASGRADTQY
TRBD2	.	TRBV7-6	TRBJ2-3	ASSLLAGVITDTQY
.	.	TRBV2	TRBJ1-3	ASTEGNGNTIY
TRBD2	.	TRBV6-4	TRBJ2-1	ASSDGTSGRNEQF
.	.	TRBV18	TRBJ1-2	ASSPTTETNYGYT
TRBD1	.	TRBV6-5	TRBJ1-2	ASSLQGSGYT
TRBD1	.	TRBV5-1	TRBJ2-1	ASSLVRQGNEQF
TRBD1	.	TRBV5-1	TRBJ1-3	ASSLALGQGAGNTIY
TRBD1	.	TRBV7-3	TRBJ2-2	ASSAPGQVTGELF
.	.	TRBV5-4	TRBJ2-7	ASSLGRAHGNEQY
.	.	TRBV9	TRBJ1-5	ASSAGTYSNQPQH
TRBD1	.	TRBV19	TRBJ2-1	ASSIAPWDSNEQF
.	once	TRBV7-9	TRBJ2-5	ASSGAQETQY
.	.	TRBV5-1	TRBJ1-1	ASSPPGGYTEAF
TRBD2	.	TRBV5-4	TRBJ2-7	ASSRLAGVSSYEQY
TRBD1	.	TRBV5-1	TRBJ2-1	ASTRQGTYNEQF
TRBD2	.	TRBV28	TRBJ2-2	ASRLSGRARNTGELF
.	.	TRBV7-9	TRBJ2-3	ASSLAAYTDTQY
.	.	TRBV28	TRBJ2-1	ASSSSIGFYNEQF
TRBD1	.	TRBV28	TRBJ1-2	ASSPPGQGMGSGGYT
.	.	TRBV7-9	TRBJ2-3	ASSLETSSDTQY
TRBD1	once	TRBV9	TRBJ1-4	ASSDRQGTKEKLF
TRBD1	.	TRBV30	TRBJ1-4	AWSIGRGREKLF
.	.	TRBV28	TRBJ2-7	ASSLGQVNYEQY
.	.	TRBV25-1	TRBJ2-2	ASSEEILEGLSTGELF
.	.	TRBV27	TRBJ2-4	ASSLLMGVNIQY
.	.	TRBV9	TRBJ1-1	ASSVGLRVRDTEAF
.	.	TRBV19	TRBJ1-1	ASGSSDTEAF
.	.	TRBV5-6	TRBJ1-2	ASTRVYIADGYT
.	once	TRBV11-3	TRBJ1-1	ASSLAFGTEAF
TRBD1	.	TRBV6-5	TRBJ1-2	ASSDREKGYGYT
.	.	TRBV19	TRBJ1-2	ASSIDADYYGYT
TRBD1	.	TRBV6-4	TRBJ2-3	ASSDSTGGADTQY
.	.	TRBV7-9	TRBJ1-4	ASSLAGTRTPNEKLF
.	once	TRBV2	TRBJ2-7	ASSEWSSSDYEQY
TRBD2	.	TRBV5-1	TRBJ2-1	ASSLGEWGLASFEQF
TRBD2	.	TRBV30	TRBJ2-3	AWKGLAGGTDTQY
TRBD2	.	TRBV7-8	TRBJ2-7	ASSLELANSYEQY
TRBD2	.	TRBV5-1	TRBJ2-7	ASSLVGLADYEQY
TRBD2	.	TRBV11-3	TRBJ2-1	ASSAQLAGINEQF
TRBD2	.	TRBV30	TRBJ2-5	AWRSGTSGGTQY
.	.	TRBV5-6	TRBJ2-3	ASSHAHSTDTQY